This T cell receptor (beta chain) was sequenced during a study of cytomegalovirus exposure and HLA in healthy donors. The PCR contained 60 Vbeta and 13 Jbeta primers. Sequenced by immunoSEQ multiplex PCR; TCRdb stores in-frame clones only, minus some. The sample lists about 130,000 clones, around 73% occurring once. With V trimmed by 3 bases and J by 4 bases, 5 bases remained unmatched. CDR3 length: 14 amino acids. Per the germline V gene, CDR1 is LGHNA and CDR2 is YNFKEQ. The TCR originated in a female donor in good health and CMV-seronegative. The chain links TRBV4-2 to TRBJ1-1; 7 bases align to TRBD1. Sequences were obtained from PBMCs. The CDR3 reads CASSHPQGSTEAFF. CDR3 nucleotides: TGTGCCAGCAGCCACCCACAGGGGAGCACTGAAGCTTTCTTT.